One and the same sample provided the 10 T cell receptor beta chains below, sequenced in a study of blood T cell repertoires in COVID-19. The table came from immunoSEQ multiplex PCR; TCRdb's copy has only in-frame clones and leaves some out. The table includes 200,000 to 250,000 clones, around 80% detected once. Sequenced sample: peripheral blood. The receptors shown here come from a woman in her seventies with acute or convalescent COVID-19.

The chain combines TRBV28 with TRBJ2-7, with a possible D match to TRBD2 (6 bases). CDR3 size: 16 residues. From germline, CDR1 is MDHEN and CDR2 SYDVKM. The ends were cut back, 5 bases at V and 4 bases at J, with 21 bases in the middle. The CDR3 spells CASSPGGSPSEYEQYF. Here the CDR3 DNA reads TGTGCCAGCAGTCCAGGAGGGAGTCCCTCCGAATACGAGCAGTACTTC.

This rearrangement joins TRBV28 to TRBJ1-5, with D unclear. The CDR3 has 17 residues. Germline values: CDR1 MDHEN, CDR2 SYDVKM. Trimming left V 4 bases short and J 0 bases short, with 16 bases between. As DNA, the CDR3 is TGTGCCAGCAGTTACCCCCCCCGGGTCAGTAGCAATCAGCCCCAGCATTTT. Translating it yields CASSYPPRVSSNQPQHF.

The sample holds a few counts of this clone. Other nucleotide sequences in the sample specify the same CDR3. The chain joins TRBV28 to TRBJ1-2; D might be TRBD1 (5 bases). The germline gives CDR1 MDHEN, CDR2 SYDVKM. Deletions cut 5 bases from V and 4 bases from J, with 14 bases between. This CDR3 region has 14 residues. CDR3: CASSENDSTYGYTF. In DNA form, the CDR3 reads TGTGCCAGCAGTGAAAACGACAGTACCTATGGCTACACCTTC.

The chain joins TRBV5-4 to TRBJ2-6; D not resolved. Germline lookup yields CDR1 SGHNT and CDR2 YYREEE (reference sequence). Trimming took off 4 bases at V and 0 bases at J, with 11 bases between the two ends. The CDR3 sequence is 16 residues long. DNA of the CDR3: TGTGCCAGCAGCCTGAAAACAGCCTCTGGGGCCAACGTCCTGACTTTC. It is translated as CASSLKTASGANVLTF.

V is TRBV9 and J is TRBJ2-5, with TRBD2 as a possible D gene (5 bases). CDR3 length: 15 amino acids. Germline assignment: CDR1 SGDLS and CDR2 YYNGEE. The V end lost 0 bases, the J end lost 5 bases, and 14 bases lay between the germline ends. CDR3 sequence (DNA): TGTGCCAGCAGCGTAGGCGGGCTATTAGGGGAGACCCAGTACTTC. Protein: CASSVGGLLGETQYF.

The chain links TRBV11-2 to TRBJ1-4, with TRBD1 identical over 7 bases. Germline CDR1 SGHAT, CDR2 FQNNGV. The CDR3 consists of 14 residues. J lost 3 bases, V lost 9 bases, and 7 bases had no gene match. CDR3 loop: CASARTGANEKLFF. CDR3 DNA sequence: TGTGCCAGTGCCCGGACAGGTGCTAATGAAAAACTGTTTTTT.

The table lists this clone with many counts. The chain couples TRBV19 to TRBJ2-2, with 10 bases fitting TRBD2. CDR1 and CDR2 (germline): LNHDA, SQIVND (reference sequence). CDR3 size: 15 residues. The trim removed 4 bases at V and 7 bases at J, leaving 6 bases unmatched. The CDR3 sequence is CASSRSGRDDGELFF. The CDR3 DNA reads as TGTGCCAGTAGTAGAAGCGGGAGGGACGACGGGGAGCTGTTTTTT.

The V and J genes are TRBV2 and TRBJ2-3, with 10 bases matching TRBD2. Germline V CDR1 and CDR2: SNHLY, FYNNEI. Trimming at V came to 3 bases and at J to 4 bases, leaving 4 bases not matched to a gene. CDR3 length: 15 residues. The CDR3 region has the DNA TGTGCCAGCAGTGATGGACTAGCGGTACCAGATACGCAGTATTTT. Translation: CASSDGLAVPDTQYF.

V gene TRBV7-9 combines with J gene TRBJ1-2; the D gene is possibly TRBD1 (5 bases). V lost 3 bases, J lost 3 bases, and 11 bases lay in between. This CDR3 has 14 residues. Germline V gene data show CDR1 as SEHNR and CDR2 as FQNEAQ (reference sequence). The DNA of the CDR3 is TGTGCCAGCAGCTTTGGACGGACATACTATGGCTACACCTTC. Translation: CASSFGRTYYGYTF.

Only a few counts were recorded for this clone. This rearrangement joins TRBV7-8 to TRBJ1-5; no clear D. V was shortened by 11 bases and J by 6 bases, with 8 bases between the two germline ends. Germline V CDR1 and CDR2: SGHVS, FQNEAQ. This CDR3 has 10 residues. The CDR3 protein is CALNGQPQHF. As DNA, the CDR3 is TGTGCCCTTAACGGTCAGCCCCAGCATTTT.